A selection of T cell receptor beta chains follows, all from one sample in a study of cytomegalovirus exposure and HLA in healthy donors. Using immunoSEQ multiplex PCR, the repertoire was profiled, and TCRdb retains in-frame clones only, with some absent. The data show some 140,000 clones, around 79% seen once. Sequencing was carried out using PBMCs. All receptors derive from a woman aged 45 to 65 in good health and CMV-seropositive. The CDR3 runs from the conserved cysteine through the conserved F or W. D genes are given only for firm matches. Clone size is not always given. Where it is, it says once, few, many or a class for expanded clones.

abundance	d_gene	v_gene	j_gene	CDR3aa	CDR3nt
.	.	TRBV9	TRBJ2-7	CASSELPTSYEQYF	TGTGCCAGCAGCGAACTACCCACCTCCTACGAGCAGTACTTC
few	TRBD2	TRBV30	TRBJ2-2	CACSKGLAGNTGELFF	TGTGCCTGTAGTAAGGGCCTAGCGGGGAACACCGGGGAGCTGTTTTTT
.	.	TRBV29-1	TRBJ1-1	CSVEGGDPEAFF	TGCAGCGTTGAAGGGGGGGACCCTGAAGCTTTCTTT
.	TRBD2	TRBV25-1	TRBJ2-7	CASSGGAGSYEQYF	TGTGCCAGCAGCGGGGGGGCGGGGTCGTACGAGCAGTACTTC
few	.	TRBV7-2	TRBJ1-2	CASSLEGQGGGYTF	TGTGCCAGCAGCTTAGAGGGGCAGGGAGGCGGCTACACCTTC
once	.	TRBV7-9	TRBJ1-3	CASSLGVPGITIYF	TGTGCCAGCAGCTTAGGAGTGCCCGGTATCACCATATATTTT
.	.	TRBV5-6	TRBJ1-5	CASSFQGMGNQPQHF	TGTGCCAGCAGCTTCCAGGGGATGGGCAATCAGCCCCAGCATTTT
once	TRBD1	TRBV9	TRBJ1-4	CASSVGGGPGQPNEKLFF	TGTGCCAGCAGCGTAGGGGGAGGACCGGGACAGCCTAATGAAAAACTGTTTTTT
few	TRBD1	TRBV29-1	TRBJ2-3	CSHASGQVTDTQYF	TGCAGCCACGCCAGCGGACAGGTTACAGATACGCAGTATTTT
.	.	TRBV7-9	TRBJ1-1	CASSLDGGITEAFF	TGTGCCAGCAGCTTAGATGGGGGGATCACTGAAGCTTTCTTT
.	.	TRBV2	TRBJ1-1	CASKRYTSMNTEAFF	TGTGCCAGCAAGCGATACACCTCCATGAACACTGAAGCTTTCTTT
.	TRBD2	TRBV6-1	TRBJ2-5	CASSILAGDQETQYF	TGTGCCAGCAGTATACTAGCGGGGGACCAAGAGACCCAGTACTTC
.	.	TRBV27	TRBJ2-5	CASSAIQGTQYF	TGTGCCAGCTCAGCGATCCAGGGGACCCAGTACTTC
.	.	TRBV30	TRBJ1-2	CAWSGSGHEYRYTF	TGTGCCTGGAGCGGGTCGGGACACGAGTACCGCTACACCTTC
.	TRBD1	TRBV19	TRBJ2-7	CASRETGSSYEQYF	TGTGCCAGTAGGGAGACAGGGAGCTCCTACGAGCAGTACTTC
many	.	TRBV7-9	TRBJ1-1	CASSLERVRDTEAFF	TGTGCCAGCAGCTTAGAGCGGGTTAGAGACACTGAAGCTTTCTTT
.	TRBD1	TRBV11-2	TRBJ2-6	CASSALPGQGSSGANVLTF	TGTGCCAGCAGCGCACTCCCGGGACAGGGATCGTCTGGGGCCAACGTCCTGACTTTC
.	.	TRBV2	TRBJ1-2	CASSEKRQVDGYTF	TGTGCCAGCAGTGAGAAGAGACAGGTGGATGGCTACACCTTC
.	.	TRBV10-1	TRBJ2-2	CASSEGGSGELFF	TGCGCCAGCAGTGAGGGCGGGTCCGGGGAGCTGTTTTTT
.	.	TRBV6-5	TRBJ2-2	CASSSVTENTGELFF	TGTGCCAGCAGTTCCGTGACAGAGAACACCGGGGAGCTGTTTTTT
.	.	TRBV5-1	TRBJ2-7	CASSLEAGASSYEQYF	TGCGCCAGCAGCTTGGAGGCAGGTGCGAGCTCCTACGAGCAGTACTTC
.	.	TRBV14	TRBJ2-3	CASSQARTDTQYF	TGTGCCAGCAGCCAAGCCAGGACAGATACGCAGTATTTT
.	TRBD1	TRBV7-4	TRBJ2-2	CASSLVKGTGGVEELFF	TGTGCCAGCAGCTTAGTGAAGGGAACAGGGGGCGTTGAGGAGCTGTTTTTT
.	.	TRBV6-5	TRBJ1-3	CASSGDIIGNTIYF	TGTGCCAGCAGTGGCGACATAATCGGAAACACCATATATTTT
.	TRBD1	TRBV15	TRBJ1-5	CATSRDSGGFNQPQHF	TGTGCCACCAGCAGAGATTCAGGGGGCTTCAATCAGCCCCAGCATTTT
.	.	TRBV7-3	TRBJ1-1	CASSSNGALGAFF	TGTGCCAGCAGCTCCAATGGGGCCTTGGGTGCTTTCTTT
.	.	TRBV27	TRBJ2-5	CASSSNRDTTQYF	TGTGCCAGCAGTTCAAACAGGGACACAACCCAGTACTTC
.	TRBD1	TRBV19	TRBJ1-5	CASSATGGNQPQHF	TGTGCCAGTAGTGCGACAGGGGGCAATCAGCCCCAGCATTTT
few	.	TRBV28	TRBJ1-1	CASSLPGQRAFF	TGTGCCAGCAGTTTACCGGGACAACGAGCTTTCTTT
once	TRBD1	TRBV18	TRBJ1-4	CASSRDRGFEKLFF	TGTGCCAGCTCAAGGGACAGGGGTTTTGAAAAACTGTTTTTT
once	TRBD1	TRBV27	TRBJ2-7	CASSFGGQSYEQYF	TGTGCCAGCAGTTTTGGGGGACAGTCCTACGAGCAGTACTTC
.	.	TRBV21-1	TRBJ2-3	CASSPKQGLAQGIDTDTQYF	TGTGCCAGCAGCCCAAAGCAGGGACTAGCGCAAGGGATTGACACAGATACGCAGTATTTT
.	TRBD2	TRBV9	TRBJ2-7	CASSVGLAGGGLSYEQYF	TGTGCCAGCAGCGTGGGACTAGCGGGGGGGGGCCTCTCCTACGAGCAGTACTTC
.	TRBD2	TRBV2	TRBJ2-3	CASSRLAGADTQYF	TGTGCCAGCAGCCGACTAGCGGGCGCAGATACGCAGTATTTT
.	.	TRBV7-2	TRBJ1-1	CASSLAQGWGTEAFF	TGTGCCAGCAGCTTAGCGCAGGGCTGGGGCACTGAAGCTTTCTTT
few	.	TRBV4-3	TRBJ2-2	CASSQVRLAGELFF	TGCGCCAGCAGCCAAGTCCGACTTGCCGGGGAGCTGTTTTTT
few	.	TRBV19	TRBJ2-4	CASSIVWGLNKNIQYF	TGTGCCAGTAGTATAGTGTGGGGGCTAAACAAAAACATTCAGTACTTC